This T cell receptor beta chain was obtained from a study of T cell responses to AZD1222 COVID-19 vaccine. V lost 6 bases, J lost 2 bases, and 8 bases stayed unmatched. This CDR3 is 15 amino acids long. The germline V gene encodes CDR1 SGHVS and CDR2 FQNEAQ. Method: immunoSEQ multiplex PCR; TCRdb's copy keeps in-frame clones and lacks some. The table includes some 150,000 clones, 75% to 90% detected once. A few counts support this clone. The sample consisted of peripheral blood, taken 28 days after the second AZD1222 dose. The chain recombines TRBV7-8 with TRBJ2-7, with 9 positions matching TRBD2. This receptor was obtained from an adult who received the AZD1222 COVID-19 vaccine. The CDR3 here is CASSRRGGGTYEQYF. The CDR3 bases are TGTGCCAGCAGTCGGCGGGGGGGAGGAACCTACGAGCAGTACTTC. Using reference TRBV7-8 and TRBJ2-7 for the parts outside the CDR3, the full variable domain is GAGVSQSPRYKVAKRGQDVALRCDPISGHVSLFWYQQALGQGPEFLTYFQNEAQLDKSGLPSDRFFAERPEGSVSTLKIQRTQQEDSAVYLCASSRRGGGTYEQYFGPGTRLTVT.